This TCR beta chain was documented in a study of blood T cells in healthy people across ages. Study-level results: Compared with aged donors, long-lived donors showed fewer expanded clones, suggesting selection.

The authors ran a second PCR of roughly 6 to 12 cycles using a sample-barcoded 5' primer and a J-beta primer mix. Each of the samples gave a minimum of 3 million paired-end reads that contained CDR3. Each CDR3 protein gets one entry after TCRdb re-called the 5' RACE reads with MiXCR. In the table there are about 590,000 distinct CDR3 sequences, approximately 30% of which are singletons. PBMCs were isolated at a quantity of at least 6.5 million per sample. The V gene's germline CDR1 is LNHNV and CDR2 YYDKDF (reference sequence). The CDR3 is 19 residues long. A remark on this clonotype: Its antigen is not known. It may be a read error: a sequence one base away is much more abundant.

This TCR was recovered from a woman older than 75 in good health. The sequenced material came from blood. The chain combines TRBV15 with TRBJ2-5, with TRBD2 identical over 8 bases. CDR3 sequence (DNA): TGTGCCACCAGCAGAGACAGTCCGGGGGGGATGGGGGGGCAAGAGACCCGGTACTTC. Its protein product is CATSRDSPGGMGGQETRYF. The full variable domain, rest sourced from reference TRBV15 and TRBJ2-5, is DAMVIQNPRYQVTQFGKPVTLSCSQTLNHNVMYWYQQKSSQAPKLLFHYYDKDFNNEADTPDNFQSRRPNTSFCFLDIRSPGLGDTAMYLCATSRDSPGGMGGQETRYFGPGTRLLVL.